This T cell receptor (beta chain) was obtained from a study of Tregs in tolerant kidney transplant recipients. This table comes from immunoSEQ multiplex PCR, and its TCRdb copy is limited to in-frame clones, with some not included. The sample yields 35,000 to 50,000 clones, around 95% seen once. A note on this clone: Its matching antigen is unknown.

Germline V gives CDR1 MNHEY, CDR2 SMNVEV (reference sequence). The CDR3 runs 13 residues. Between the trimmed V and J ends, which lost 9 bases and 0 bases, there was a span of 12 bases. Findings and limits, study-wide: Few patients were studied, so findings need validation in larger groups.

The clonotype comes from a human donor in good health. The sequenced sample consisted of Tregs from blood cultured with allogeneic cells. The chain has TRBV27 and TRBJ2-7; TRBD2 might be the D (5 bases). DNA for the CDR3: TGTGCCAGTTCGAGGGTTAGCTCCTACGAGCAGTACTTC. This gives the protein CASSRVSSYEQYF.